This T cell receptor (beta chain) came from a study of T cell changes during pregnancy in multiple sclerosis. Sequencing was performed with immunoSEQ multiplex PCR; in TCRdb, only in-frame clones are kept and a portion is missing. The sample holds roughly 80,000 clones, over 75% seen once. This clone was counted a single time. The germline V and J ends were trimmed by 6 bases and 3 bases, with 11 bases remaining between them. This CDR3 is 13 amino acids long. Germline lookup yields CDR1 MNHNY and CDR2 SVGAGI (reference sequence). J is TRBJ1-2 and V is TRBV6-6; a possible D gene is TRBD1 (5 bases). The receptor was derived from a female donor with multiple sclerosis, enrolled in a pregnancy study. The material was peripheral blood, obtained before pregnancy. CDR3 nucleotide sequence: TGTGCCAGCAGAGTCGACAGTCACTATGGCTACACCTTC. Translated: CASRVDSHYGYTF.